This TCR beta chain is from a study of blood T cell repertoires in COVID-19. Study as a whole: Some COVID-19 samples were acute and others convalescent; all came from the United States, Italy and Spain. Nucleic acid was either cDNA or gDNA, and it came from T cells, B-cell-depleted T cells, or PBMCs.

In the source study's methods: By means of reference gene primer amplification, nucleated cell counts were estimated. Produced via immunoSEQ multiplex PCR; TCRdb's table is partial and in-frame only. The V and J calls and clone size were taken over from that table, and D and trimming were inferred from the DNA. The table has 200,000 to 300,000 clones, over 70% seen once; the top ten hold approximately 8%. Germline assignment: CDR1 MNHEY and CDR2 SVGAGI. The CDR3 spans 15 residues. V shed 4 bases and J shed 8 bases, with 20 bases lying between them. The source is a woman aged 80 or over with acute or convalescent COVID-19. The V call is TRBV6-5, the J call TRBJ1-2, with a possible D match to TRBD1 (6 bases). Sequencing was performed on peripheral blood. CDR3 protein: CASSSGTSSFGGYTF. As DNA, the CDR3 is TGTGCCAGCAGTTCCGGGACATCCTCTTTCGGGGGCTACACCTTC.